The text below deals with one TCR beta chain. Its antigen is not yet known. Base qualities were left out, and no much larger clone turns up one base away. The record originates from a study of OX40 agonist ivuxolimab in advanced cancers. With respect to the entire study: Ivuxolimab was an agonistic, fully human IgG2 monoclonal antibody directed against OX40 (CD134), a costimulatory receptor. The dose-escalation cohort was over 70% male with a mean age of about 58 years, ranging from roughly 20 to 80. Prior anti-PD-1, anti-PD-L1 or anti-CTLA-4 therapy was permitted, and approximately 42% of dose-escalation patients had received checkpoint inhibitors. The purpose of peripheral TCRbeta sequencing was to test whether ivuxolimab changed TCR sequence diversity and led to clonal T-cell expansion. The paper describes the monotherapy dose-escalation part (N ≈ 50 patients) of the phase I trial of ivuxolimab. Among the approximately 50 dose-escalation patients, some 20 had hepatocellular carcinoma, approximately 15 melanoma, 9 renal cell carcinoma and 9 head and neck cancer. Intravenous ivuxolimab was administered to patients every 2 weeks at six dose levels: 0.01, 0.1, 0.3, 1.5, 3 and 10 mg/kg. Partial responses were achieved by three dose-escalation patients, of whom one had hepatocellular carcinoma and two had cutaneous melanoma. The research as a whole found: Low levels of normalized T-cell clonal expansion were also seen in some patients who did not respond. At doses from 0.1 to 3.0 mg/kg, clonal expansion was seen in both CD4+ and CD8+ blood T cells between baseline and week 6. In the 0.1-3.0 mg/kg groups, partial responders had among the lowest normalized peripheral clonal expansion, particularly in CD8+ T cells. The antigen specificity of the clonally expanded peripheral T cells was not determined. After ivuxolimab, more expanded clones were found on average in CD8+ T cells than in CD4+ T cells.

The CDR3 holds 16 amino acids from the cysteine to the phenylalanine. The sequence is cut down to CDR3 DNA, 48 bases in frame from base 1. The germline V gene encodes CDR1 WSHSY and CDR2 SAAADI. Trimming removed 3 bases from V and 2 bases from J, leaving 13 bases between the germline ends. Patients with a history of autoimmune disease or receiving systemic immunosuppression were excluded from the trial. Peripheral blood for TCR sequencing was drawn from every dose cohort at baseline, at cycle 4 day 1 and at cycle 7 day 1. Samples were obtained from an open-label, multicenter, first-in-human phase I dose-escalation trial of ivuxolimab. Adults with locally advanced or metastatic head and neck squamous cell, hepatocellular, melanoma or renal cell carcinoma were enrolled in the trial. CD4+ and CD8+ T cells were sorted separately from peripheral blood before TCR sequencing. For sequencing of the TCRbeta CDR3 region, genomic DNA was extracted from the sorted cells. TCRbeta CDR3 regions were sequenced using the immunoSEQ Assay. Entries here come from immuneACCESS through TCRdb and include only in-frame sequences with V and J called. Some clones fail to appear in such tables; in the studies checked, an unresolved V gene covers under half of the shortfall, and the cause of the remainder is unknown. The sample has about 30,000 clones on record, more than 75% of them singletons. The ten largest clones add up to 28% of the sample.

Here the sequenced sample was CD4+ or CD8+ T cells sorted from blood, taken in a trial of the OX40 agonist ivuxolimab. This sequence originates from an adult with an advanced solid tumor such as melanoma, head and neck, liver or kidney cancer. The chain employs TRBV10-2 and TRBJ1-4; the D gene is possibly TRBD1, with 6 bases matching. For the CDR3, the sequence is CASSEFGGGTNEKLFF. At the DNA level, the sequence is TGCGCCAGCAGTGAATTCGGAGGGGGTACTAATGAAAAACTGTTTTTT.